Reported below is one T cell receptor (beta chain). As yet, its antigen is unknown. Germline CDR1 is LNHDA and CDR2 is SQIVND (reference sequence). The CDR3 is 18 amino acids. Trimming took 3 bases from V and 8 from J; bases not matched to a gene: 15. These data originate in a study of cytomegalovirus exposure and HLA in healthy donors. Primers for the PCR totalled 60 Vbeta and 13 Jbeta. Only in-frame clones appear in the TCRdb table, and some are missing; sequencing was by immunoSEQ multiplex PCR. This sample yields 60,000 to 80,000 clones, of which 70% to 85% are seen a single time; roughly 3% belongs to the top ten. Study results and limitations: CMV serostatus was the only recorded immune exposure for donors. Exclusion as indistinguishable affected some V segments, including TRBV6-2 and TRBV6-3. Specificity for CMV antigens was confirmed in vitro for three of the CMV-associated chains. Later examination showed HLA-associated TCR beta chains had greater clonal expansion than equally common others.

The sequenced sample was PBMCs. The clonotype comes from a woman in her 30s in good health and CMV-seronegative. This chain connects TRBV19 to TRBJ2-2, with 10 bases identical to TRBD2. CDR3: CASSMRLAGAPAPGELFF. The DNA of the CDR3 is TGTGCCAGTAGTATGCGGCTAGCGGGAGCCCCCGCCCCGGGGGAGCTGTTTTTT.